This T cell receptor (beta chain) came from a study of CD8+ T cells in alopecia areata. Sequencing used cDNA as its template, made by extracting RNA and reverse transcribing it. Some clones are missing from TCRdb's copy, which holds only in-frame ones; the method was immunoSEQ multiplex PCR. The table has 140,000 or so clones, 62% seen once. Trimming took off 8 bases at V and 2 bases at J, with 10 bases between the two ends. There are 12 residues in the CDR3. Germline V gene data show CDR1 as MNHNS and CDR2 as SASEGT. T lymphocytes (CD4+ and CD8+) were sorted from PBMCs. Study-wide results and caveats: When scalp samples are sequenced, resident alphabeta T cells of normal skin are also captured. Lesional tissue from the scalp (especially in alopecia totalis/universalis) showed higher clonality than normal scalp.

Of note for this clone: Its antigen is undetermined.

The sample comprised CD8+ T cells sorted from blood. This receptor was taken from a human donor in good health. The chain recombines TRBV6-1 with TRBJ2-7; no firm D call. CDR3 bases: TGTGCCAGCCATGGTAGTCCCTACGAGCAGTACTTC. It specifies CASHGSPYEQYF.